The clone carrying this TCR beta chain appeared once. Its antigen is undetermined. The sample comes from a study of OX40 agonist ivuxolimab in advanced cancers. For the study at large: Recorded diagnoses for dose-escalation patients were hepatocellular carcinoma, melanoma, renal cell or head and neck cancer.

With V trimmed by 4 bases and J by 5 bases, 4 bases remained unmatched. CDR3 length equals 13 residues. Germline V lookup: CDR1 MNHEY, CDR2 SMNVEV (reference sequence). Findings of the study overall: Expanded peripheral T-cell antigen specificity went undetermined. At 0.1 to 3.0 mg/kg, clonal expansion of CD4+ and CD8+ blood T cells had occurred by week 6.

The assay was immunoSEQ multiplex PCR, and TCRdb's table has in-frame clones only and misses some. The sample carries 75,000 to 95,000 clones, roughly nine tenths recorded once. Blood got drawn at baseline, again on cycle 4 day 1, and then on cycle 7 day 1. This sequence was found in an adult with an advanced solid tumor such as melanoma, head and neck, liver or kidney cancer. The chain employs TRBV27 and TRBJ1-1, with 7 bases that match TRBD1. The specimen comprised CD4+ or CD8+ T cells sorted from blood, sampled in a trial of the OX40 agonist ivuxolimab. DNA of the CDR3: TGTGCCAGCAGTTCAAGGGGGCAGACTGAAGCTTTCTTT. Translating gives CASSSRGQTEAFF.